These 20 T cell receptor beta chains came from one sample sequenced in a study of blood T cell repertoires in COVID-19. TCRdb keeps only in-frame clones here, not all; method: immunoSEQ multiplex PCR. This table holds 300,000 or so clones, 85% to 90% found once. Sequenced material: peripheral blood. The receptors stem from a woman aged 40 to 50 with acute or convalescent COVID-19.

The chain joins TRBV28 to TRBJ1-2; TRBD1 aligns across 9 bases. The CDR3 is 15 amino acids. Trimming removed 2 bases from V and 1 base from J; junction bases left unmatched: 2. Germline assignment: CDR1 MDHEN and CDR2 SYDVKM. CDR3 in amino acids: CASSLRTGVNYGYTF. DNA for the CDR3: TGTGCCAGCAGTTTACGGACAGGGGTTAACTATGGCTACACCTTC.

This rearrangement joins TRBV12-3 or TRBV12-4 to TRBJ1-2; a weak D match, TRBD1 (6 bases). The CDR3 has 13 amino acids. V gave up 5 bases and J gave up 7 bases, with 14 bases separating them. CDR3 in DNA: TGTGCCAGCAGTGTTTCACAGGGCTCTGGCTACACCTTC. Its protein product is CASSVSQGSGYTF.

The CDR3 loop reads CASSQADWEQFF. The DNA for the CDR3 is TGTGCCAGCAGCCAAGCGGACTGGGAGCAGTTCTTC. This rearrangement joins TRBV3-1 (or the pseudogene TRBV3-2) to TRBJ2-1; maybe TRBD2 (5 bases). This CDR3 has 12 amino acids. The germline CDR1 and CDR2 sequences are LGHDT and YNNKEL (reference sequence). Trimming removed 1 base at V and 10 bases at J, with 8 bases between.

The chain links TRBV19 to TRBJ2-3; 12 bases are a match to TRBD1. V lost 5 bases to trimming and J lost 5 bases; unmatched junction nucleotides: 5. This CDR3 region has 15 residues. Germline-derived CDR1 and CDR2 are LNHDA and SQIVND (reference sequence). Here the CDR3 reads CASSLGQGAIDTQYF. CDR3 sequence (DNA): TGTGCCAGTAGTCTGGGACAGGGGGCAATAGATACGCAGTATTTT.

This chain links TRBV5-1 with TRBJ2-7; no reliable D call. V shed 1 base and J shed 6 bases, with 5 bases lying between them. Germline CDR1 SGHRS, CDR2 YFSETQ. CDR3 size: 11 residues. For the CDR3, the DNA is TGCGCCAGCAGCTTGAAGAGCGAGCAGTACGTC. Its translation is CASSLKSEQYV.

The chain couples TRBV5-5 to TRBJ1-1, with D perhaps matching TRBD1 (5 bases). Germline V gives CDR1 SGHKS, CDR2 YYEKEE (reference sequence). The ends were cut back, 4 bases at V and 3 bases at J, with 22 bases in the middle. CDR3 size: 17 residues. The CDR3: CASSRVTAGWHHTEAFF. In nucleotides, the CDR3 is TGTGCCAGCAGCCGAGTTACGGCAGGGTGGCACCACACTGAAGCTTTCTTT. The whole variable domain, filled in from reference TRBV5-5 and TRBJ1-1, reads DAGVTQSPTHLIKTRGQQVTLRCSPISGHKSVSWYQQVLGQGPQFIFQYYEKEERGRGNFPDRFSARQFPNYSSELNVNALLLGDSALYLCASSRVTAGWHHTEAFFGQGTRLTVV.

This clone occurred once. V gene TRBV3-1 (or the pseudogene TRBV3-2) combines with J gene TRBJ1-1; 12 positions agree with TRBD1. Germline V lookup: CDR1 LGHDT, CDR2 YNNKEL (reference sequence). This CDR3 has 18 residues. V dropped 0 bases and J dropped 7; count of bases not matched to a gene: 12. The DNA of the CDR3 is TGTGCCAGCAGCCAAGATATGGGACAGGGGGCGCGTTACGATGAAGCTTTCTTT. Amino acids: CASSQDMGQGARYDEAFF.

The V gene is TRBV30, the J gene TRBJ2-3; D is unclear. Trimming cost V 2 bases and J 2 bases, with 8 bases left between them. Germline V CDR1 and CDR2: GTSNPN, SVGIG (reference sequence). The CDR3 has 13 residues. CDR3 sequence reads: CAWSILHTDTQYF. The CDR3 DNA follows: TGTGCCTGGAGTATATTACACACAGATACGCAGTATTTT.

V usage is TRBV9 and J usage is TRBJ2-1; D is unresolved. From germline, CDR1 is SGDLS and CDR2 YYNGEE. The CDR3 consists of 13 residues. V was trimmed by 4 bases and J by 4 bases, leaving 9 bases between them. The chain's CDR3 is CASSPTGYNEQFF. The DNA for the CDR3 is TGTGCCAGCAGCCCCACCGGGTACAATGAGCAGTTCTTC.

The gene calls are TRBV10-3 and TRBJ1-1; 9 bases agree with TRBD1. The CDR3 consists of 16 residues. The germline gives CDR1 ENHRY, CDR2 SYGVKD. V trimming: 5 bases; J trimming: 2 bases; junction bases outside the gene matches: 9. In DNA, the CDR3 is TGTGCCATCAGTATGGGACAGGGCGGAACAAACACTGAAGCTTTCTTT. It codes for CAISMGQGGTNTEAFF.

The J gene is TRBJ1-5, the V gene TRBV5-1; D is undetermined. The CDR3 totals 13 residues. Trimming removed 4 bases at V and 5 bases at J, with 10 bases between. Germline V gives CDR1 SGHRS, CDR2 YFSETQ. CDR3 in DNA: TGCGCCAGCAGCCTACGACTCGATCAGCCCCAGCATTTT. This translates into CASSLRLDQPQHF.

The CDR3 spells CASSELELFQHF. The CDR3 nucleotides read TGTGCCAGCAGTGAATTGGAACTATTCCAGCATTTT. The chain links TRBV2 to TRBJ1-5; D not certain. V lost 2 bases and J lost 12, with 11 bases in between. This CDR3 region has 12 residues. Germline CDR1 reads SNHLY; CDR2 reads FYNNEI.

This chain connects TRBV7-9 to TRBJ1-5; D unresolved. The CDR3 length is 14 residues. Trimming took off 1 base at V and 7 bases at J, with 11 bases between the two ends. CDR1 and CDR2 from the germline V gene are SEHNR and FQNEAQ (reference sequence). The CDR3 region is CASSLGPGGQPQHF. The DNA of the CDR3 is TGTGCCAGCAGCTTAGGCCCAGGCGGGCAGCCCCAGCATTTT.

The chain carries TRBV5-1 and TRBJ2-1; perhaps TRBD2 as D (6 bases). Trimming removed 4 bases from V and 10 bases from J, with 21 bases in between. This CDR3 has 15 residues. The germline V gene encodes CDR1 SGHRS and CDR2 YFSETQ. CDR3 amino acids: CASSIAGRVGGEQFF. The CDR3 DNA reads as TGCGCCAGCAGCATCGCGGGCAGGGTGGGAGGCGAGCAGTTCTTC.

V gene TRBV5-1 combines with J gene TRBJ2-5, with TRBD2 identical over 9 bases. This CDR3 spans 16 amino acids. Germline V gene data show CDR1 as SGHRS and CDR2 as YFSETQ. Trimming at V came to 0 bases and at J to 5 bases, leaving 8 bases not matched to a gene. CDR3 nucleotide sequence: TGCGCCAGCAGCTTGGACGCGGCGGGGGGGGCGGAGACCCAGTACTTC. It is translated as CASSLDAAGGAETQYF.

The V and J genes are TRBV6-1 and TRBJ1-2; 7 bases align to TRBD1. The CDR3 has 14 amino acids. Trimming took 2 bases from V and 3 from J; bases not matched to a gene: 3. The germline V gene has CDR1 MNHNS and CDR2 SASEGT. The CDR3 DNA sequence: TGTGCCAGCAGTGAATTCGGGACAGACTATGGCTACACCTTC. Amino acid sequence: CASSEFGTDYGYTF.

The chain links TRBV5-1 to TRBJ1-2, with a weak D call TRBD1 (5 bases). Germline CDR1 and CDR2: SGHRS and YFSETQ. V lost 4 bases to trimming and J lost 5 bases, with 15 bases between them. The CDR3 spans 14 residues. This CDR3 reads CASSAPGVEYGYTF. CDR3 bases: TGCGCCAGCAGCGCCCCGGGGGTCGAATATGGCTACACCTTC.

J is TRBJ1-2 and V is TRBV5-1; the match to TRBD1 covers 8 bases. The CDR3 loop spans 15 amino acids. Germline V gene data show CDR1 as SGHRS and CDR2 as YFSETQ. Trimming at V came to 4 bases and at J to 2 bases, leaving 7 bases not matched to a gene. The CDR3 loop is CASSLGQAENYGYTF. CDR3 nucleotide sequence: TGCGCCAGCAGCCTGGGACAGGCGGAAAACTATGGCTACACCTTC.

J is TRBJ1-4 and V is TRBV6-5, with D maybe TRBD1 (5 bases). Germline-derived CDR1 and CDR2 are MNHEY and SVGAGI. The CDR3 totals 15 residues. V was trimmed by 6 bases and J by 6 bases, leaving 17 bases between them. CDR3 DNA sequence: TGTGCCAGCAGCCAAGGGGCAGGGCAGGATGAAAAACTGTTTTTT. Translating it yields CASSQGAGQDEKLFF.

CDR3 DNA sequence: TGTGCCAGCAGTAGACTAGGGAGCTCCTACAATGAGCAGTTCTTC. Its protein is CASSRLGSSYNEQFF. This chain joins TRBV2 and TRBJ2-1, with D maybe TRBD2 (6 bases). V lost 5 bases to trimming and J lost 0 bases, with 11 bases between them. Germline V gene lookup returns CDR1 SNHLY and CDR2 FYNNEI. This CDR3 is 15 amino acids long.